Listed below are T cell receptor beta chains from one sample, sequenced in a study of cytomegalovirus exposure and HLA in healthy donors. Profiled with immunoSEQ multiplex PCR; TCRdb holds only in-frame clones, not every one. The repertoire holds roughly 110,000 clones, with roughly 90% as singletons. The sequenced sample was PBMCs. The receptors shown here come from a woman aged 18-29 years in good health and CMV-seropositive. Each CDR3 is given with its conserved first and last residue. The D gene is left open where the match is weak. Clone size appears in some rows only: once, few, many, or a class for an expanded clone.

j_call v_call d_call clone_size cdr3_aa cdr3_nt
TRBJ2-3 TRBV9 - - CASSLWPGDTQYF TGTGCCAGCAGCCTGTGGCCGGGAGATACGCAGTATTTT
TRBJ2-5 TRBV28 - - CASSRGSQTQYF TGTGCCAGCAGCCGCGGGTCCCAGACCCAGTACTTC
TRBJ1-5 TRBV5-5 TRBD1 - CASSLRGTGESQPQHF TGTGCCAGCAGCTTGCGAGGGACAGGGGAGAGTCAGCCCCAGCATTTT
TRBJ1-4 TRBV25-1 TRBD1 many CASSHRGQDEKLFF TGTGCCAGCAGTCACAGGGGGCAGGATGAAAAACTGTTTTTT
TRBJ1-5 TRBV28 - - CASRVGGIGNQPQHF TGTGCCAGCAGGGTCGGGGGTATTGGCAATCAGCCCCAGCATTTT
TRBJ1-5 TRBV10-3 - - CAISESRGEGQPQHF TGTGCCATCAGTGAGTCTAGGGGGGAGGGTCAGCCCCAGCATTTT
TRBJ2-5 TRBV19 - - CASSIGTVAGETQYF TGTGCCAGTAGTATTGGGACAGTCGCGGGGGAGACCCAGTACTTC
TRBJ2-2 TRBV10-2 TRBD2 - CASSGMTSGGPTGELFF TGCGCCAGCAGTGGGATGACTAGCGGGGGTCCCACCGGGGAGCTGTTTTTT
TRBJ1-2 TRBV4-1 TRBD1 - CASSQLDRGYGYTF TGCGCCAGCAGCCAACTGGACAGGGGCTATGGCTACACCTTC
TRBJ2-1 TRBV4-1 TRBD2 - CASSQERGTSGEQFF TGCGCCAGCAGCCAAGAAAGGGGGACTAGCGGTGAGCAGTTCTTC
TRBJ1-2 TRBV19 TRBD1 - CASSPGQGSGYTF TGTGCCAGTAGTCCGGGACAGGGATCGGGCTACACCTTC
TRBJ2-5 TRBV7-9 TRBD2 - CASSRGGAGGLQYF TGTGCCAGCAGCCGAGGGGGAGCGGGGGGGCTGCAGTACTTC
TRBJ1-1 TRBV18 - - CASQGGNTEAFF TGTGCCAGCCAAGGAGGGAACACTGAAGCTTTCTTT
TRBJ1-4 TRBV19 TRBD1 - CASTYRGTNEKLFF TGTGCCAGTACCTACAGGGGGACTAATGAAAAACTGTTTTTT
TRBJ1-2 TRBV7-8 TRBD1 - CASSAGTDPYSNYGYTF TGTGCCAGCAGCGCCGGGACAGATCCGTATTCTAACTATGGCTACACCTTC
TRBJ2-3 TRBV25-1 TRBD1 - CASSVPRTGNTDTQYF TGTGCCAGCAGTGTCCCTCGGACAGGTAACACAGATACGCAGTATTTT
TRBJ1-1 TRBV10-3 TRBD1 - CAISRTGQGTEAFF TGTGCCATCAGTCGGACAGGGCAAGGCACTGAAGCTTTCTTT